This T cell receptor (beta chain) was recorded in a study of blood T cells in healthy people across ages. Whole-study results and caveats: The fall in TCR beta diversity per million T cells was roughly linear with age.

With respect to this clonotype: Its antigen is still unknown.

This CDR3 is built from 16 residues. Germline CDR1 SGHTA, CDR2 FQGNSA. The germline V and J ends were trimmed by 3 bases and 5 bases, with 19 bases remaining between them. The authors ran a second PCR of about 7 to 11 cycles using a sample-barcoded 5' primer and a J-beta primer mix. Using its own MiXCR run on the 5' RACE reads, TCRdb lists one record per CDR3 protein. The repertoire consists of over 600,000 distinct CDR3 sequences, with 35% to 60% occurring once and the leading ten covering around a sixth. The chain carries TRBV7-2 and TRBJ2-5, with D possibly being TRBD2 (6 bases). The sequenced sample consisted of blood. This receptor was taken from a man of 80 years or more in good health. CDR3 in amino acids: CASSFLAGPPGETQYF. The CDR3 DNA follows: TGTGCCAGCAGCTTTTTGGCGGGGCCCCCCGGGGAGACCCAGTACTTC.